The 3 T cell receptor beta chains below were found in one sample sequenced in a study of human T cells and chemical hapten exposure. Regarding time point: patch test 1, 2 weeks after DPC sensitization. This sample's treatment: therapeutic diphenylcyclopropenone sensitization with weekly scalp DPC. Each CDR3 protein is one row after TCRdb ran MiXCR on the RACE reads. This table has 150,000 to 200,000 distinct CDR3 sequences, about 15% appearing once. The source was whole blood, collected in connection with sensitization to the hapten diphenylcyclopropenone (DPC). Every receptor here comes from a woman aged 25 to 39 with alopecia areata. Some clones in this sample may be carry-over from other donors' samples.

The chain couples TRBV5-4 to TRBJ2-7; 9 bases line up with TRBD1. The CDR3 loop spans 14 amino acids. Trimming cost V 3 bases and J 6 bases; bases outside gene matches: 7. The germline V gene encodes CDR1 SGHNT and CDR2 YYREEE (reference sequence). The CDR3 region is CASSSGTGRTEQYF. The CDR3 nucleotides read TGTGCCAGCAGCTCGGGGACAGGGCGGACCGAGCAGTACTTC.

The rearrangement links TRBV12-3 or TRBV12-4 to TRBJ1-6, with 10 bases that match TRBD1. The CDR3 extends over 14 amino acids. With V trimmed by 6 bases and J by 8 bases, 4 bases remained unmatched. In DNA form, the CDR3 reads TGTGCCAGCAGGTCGGGACAGGGGCATTCACCCCTCCACTTT. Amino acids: CASRSGQGHSPLHF.

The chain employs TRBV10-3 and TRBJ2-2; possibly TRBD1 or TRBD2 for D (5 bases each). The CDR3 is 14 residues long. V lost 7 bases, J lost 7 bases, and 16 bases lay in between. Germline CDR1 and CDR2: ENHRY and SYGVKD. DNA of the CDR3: TGTGCCATCACCTCCGGGACGACGGGCGGGGAGCTGTTTTTT. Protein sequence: CAITSGTTGGELFF.